This TCR beta chain was sequenced during a study of T-cell memory formation after mild COVID-19. CDR3 size: 13 residues. The germline V gene has CDR1 SGHTA and CDR2 FQGNSA. V lost 5 bases, J lost 7 bases, and 11 bases lay in between. About this clonotype itself: The target antigen is unknown.

MiXCR was run by TCRdb on the 5' RACE reads, yielding one entry per CDR3 protein. The profile shows roughly 350,000 distinct CDR3 sequences, roughly 13% of them singletons. General study findings and limits: Certain responding clones were present in pre-infection memory, suggesting participation of cross-reactive memory. Clonal second-wave expansions that peaked on day 37 had unconfirmed SARS-CoV-2 specificity.

The specimen sequenced was PBMCs or a T cell subset sorted from them (not recorded which). The source of this sequence is a man aged 18 to 29 who had mild COVID-19 (a few samples of this study predate the infection). Cell type and time point are not known. The V and J genes are TRBV7-2 and TRBJ1-4, with D possibly matching TRBD1 (5 bases). The CDR3 DNA reads as TGTGCCAGCAGCCCCGTAAGGGGTGAAAAACTGTTTTTT. Amino acid sequence: CASSPVRGEKLFF.